This is a list of T cell receptor beta chains from one sample in a study of T cell changes during pregnancy in multiple sclerosis. Data came from immunoSEQ multiplex PCR; TCRdb stores just in-frame clones and leaves some out. Of over 35,000 clones listed, over 75% were seen once; the top ten hold approximately 0.49%. The source was CD4+ T cells from peripheral blood mononuclear cells, collected in the first trimester of pregnancy. The receptors were sampled from a female donor in good health, enrolled as a control in a pregnancy study. Each CDR3 is given without its conserved first and last residue. Size tells how often a clone was seen (once, few, many) or the class of an expanded clone, and some rows leave it out.

J | V | size | CDR3
TRBJ2-6 | TRBV6-5 | NA | ASRRQASGANVLT
TRBJ2-1 | TRBV2 | NA | ASRGLAGYNEQF
TRBJ1-5 | TRBV5-1 | NA | ASSLAGVSNQPQH
TRBJ2-1 | TRBV6-1 | NA | ASRSQGSGYNEQF
TRBJ1-6 | TRBV9 | few | ASSVLRSSYNSPLH
TRBJ2-7 | TRBV7-3 | NA | ASSLGRQDEQY
TRBJ1-1 | TRBV7-9 | NA | ASSLSPFKDREYTEAF
TRBJ1-3 | TRBV2 | NA | ASSPDRGNTIY
TRBJ2-2 | TRBV18 | NA | ASSPLRFSNTGELF
TRBJ2-7 | TRBV28 | NA | ASSLWDRAYEQY